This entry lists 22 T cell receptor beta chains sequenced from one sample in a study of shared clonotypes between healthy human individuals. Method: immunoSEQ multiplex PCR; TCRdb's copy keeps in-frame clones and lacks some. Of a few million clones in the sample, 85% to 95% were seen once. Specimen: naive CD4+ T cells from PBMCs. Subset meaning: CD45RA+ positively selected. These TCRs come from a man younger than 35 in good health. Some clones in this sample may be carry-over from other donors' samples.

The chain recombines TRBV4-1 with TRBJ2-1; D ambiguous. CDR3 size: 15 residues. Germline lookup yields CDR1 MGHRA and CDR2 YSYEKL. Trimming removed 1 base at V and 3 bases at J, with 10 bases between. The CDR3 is CASSQGMGYYNEQFF. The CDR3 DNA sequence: TGCGCCAGCAGCCAAGGAATGGGCTACTACAATGAGCAGTTCTTC.

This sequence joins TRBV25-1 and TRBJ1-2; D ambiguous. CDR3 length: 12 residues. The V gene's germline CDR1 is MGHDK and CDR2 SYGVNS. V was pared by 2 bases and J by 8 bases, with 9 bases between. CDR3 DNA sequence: TGTGCCAGCAGTGAAACCGCGAGAGGCTACACCTTC. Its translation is CASSETARGYTF.

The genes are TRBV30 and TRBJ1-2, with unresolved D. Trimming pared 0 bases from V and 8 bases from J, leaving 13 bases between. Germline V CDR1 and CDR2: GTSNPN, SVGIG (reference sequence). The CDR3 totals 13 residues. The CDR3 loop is CAWSVEEGRGYTF. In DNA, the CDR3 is TGTGCCTGGAGTGTGGAGGAAGGTAGAGGCTACACCTTC.

The CDR3 nucleotides are TGTGCCACAAATCGTCCTAGCGGTCAGACGGGTTTGTTCTTC. It is translated as CATNRPSGQTGLFF. The chain links TRBV21-1 to TRBJ2-1; the D call of TRBD2 is as the table states it, not checked on the DNA. TRBV21-1 is assigned pseudogene status. CDR3 size: 14 residues.

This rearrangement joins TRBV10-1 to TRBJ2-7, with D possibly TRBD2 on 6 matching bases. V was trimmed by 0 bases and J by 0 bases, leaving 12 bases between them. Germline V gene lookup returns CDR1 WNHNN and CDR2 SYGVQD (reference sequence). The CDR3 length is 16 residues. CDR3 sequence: CASSESWGESSYEQYF. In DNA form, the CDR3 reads TGCGCCAGCAGTGAGTCGTGGGGGGAGAGCTCCTACGAGCAGTACTTC.

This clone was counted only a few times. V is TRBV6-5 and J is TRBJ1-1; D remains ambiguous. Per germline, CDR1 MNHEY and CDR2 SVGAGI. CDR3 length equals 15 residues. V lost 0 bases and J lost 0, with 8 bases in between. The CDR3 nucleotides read TGTGCCAGCAGTTACTCGTGGAACATGAACACTGAAGCTTTCTTT. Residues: CASSYSWNMNTEAFF.

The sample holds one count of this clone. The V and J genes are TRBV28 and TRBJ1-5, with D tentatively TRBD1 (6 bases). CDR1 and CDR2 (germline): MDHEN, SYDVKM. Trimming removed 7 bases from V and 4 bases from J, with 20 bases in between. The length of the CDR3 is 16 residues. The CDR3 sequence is CASISMQPDRNQPQHF. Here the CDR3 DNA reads TGTGCCAGCATCTCAATGCAGCCCGACAGGAATCAGCCCCAGCATTTT.

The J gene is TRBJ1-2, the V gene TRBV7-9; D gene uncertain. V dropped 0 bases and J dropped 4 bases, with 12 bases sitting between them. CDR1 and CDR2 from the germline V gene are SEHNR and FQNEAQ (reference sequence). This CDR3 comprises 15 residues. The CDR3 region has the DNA TGTGCCAGCAGCTTAGCGAAAGGGTACGGCTATGGCTACACCTTC. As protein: CASSLAKGYGYGYTF.

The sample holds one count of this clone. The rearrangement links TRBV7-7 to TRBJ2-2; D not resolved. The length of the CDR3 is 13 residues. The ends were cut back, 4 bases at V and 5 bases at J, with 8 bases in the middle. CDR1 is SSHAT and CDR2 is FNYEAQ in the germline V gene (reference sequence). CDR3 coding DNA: TGTGCCAGCAGCTCCCCGTCAACCGGGGAGCTGTTTTTT. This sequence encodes CASSSPSTGELFF.

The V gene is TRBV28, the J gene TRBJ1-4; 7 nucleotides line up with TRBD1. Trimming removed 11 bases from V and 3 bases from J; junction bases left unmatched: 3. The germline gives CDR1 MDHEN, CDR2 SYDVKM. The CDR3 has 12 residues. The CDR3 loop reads CAGGTANEKLFF. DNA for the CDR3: TGTGCCGGCGGGACAGCTAATGAAAAACTGTTTTTT.

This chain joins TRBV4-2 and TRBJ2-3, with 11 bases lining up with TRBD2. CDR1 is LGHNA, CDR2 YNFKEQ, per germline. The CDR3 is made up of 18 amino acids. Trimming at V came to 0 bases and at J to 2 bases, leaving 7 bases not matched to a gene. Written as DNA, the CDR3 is TGTGCCAGCAGCCAAGATATTGTAGCGGGAGGGTACACAGATACGCAGTATTTT. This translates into CASSQDIVAGGYTDTQYF.

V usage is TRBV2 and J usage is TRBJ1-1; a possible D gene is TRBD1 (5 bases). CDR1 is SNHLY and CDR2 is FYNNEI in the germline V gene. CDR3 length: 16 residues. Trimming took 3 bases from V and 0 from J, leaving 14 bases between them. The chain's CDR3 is CASSDGGGRLNTEAFF. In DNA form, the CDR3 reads TGTGCCAGCAGTGACGGCGGGGGGAGGTTGAACACTGAAGCTTTCTTT.

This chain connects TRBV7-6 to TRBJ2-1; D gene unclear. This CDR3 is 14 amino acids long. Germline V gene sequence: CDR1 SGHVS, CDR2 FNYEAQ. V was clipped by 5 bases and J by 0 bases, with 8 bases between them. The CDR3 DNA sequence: TGTGCCAGCAGCCCTCCGAGCTCCTACAATGAGCAGTTCTTC. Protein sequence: CASSPPSSYNEQFF.

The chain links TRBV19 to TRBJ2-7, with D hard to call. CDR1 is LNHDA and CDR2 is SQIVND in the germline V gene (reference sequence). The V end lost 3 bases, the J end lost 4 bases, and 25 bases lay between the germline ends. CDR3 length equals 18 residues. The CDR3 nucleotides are TGTGCCAGTAGTATGCGGACGCAACGGCAGTGGGTGGGGTACGAGCAGTACTTC. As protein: CASSMRTQRQWVGYEQYF.

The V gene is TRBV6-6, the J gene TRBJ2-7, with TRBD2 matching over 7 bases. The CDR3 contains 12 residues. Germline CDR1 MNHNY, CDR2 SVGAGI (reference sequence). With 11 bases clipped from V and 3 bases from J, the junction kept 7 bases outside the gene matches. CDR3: CAAQASGYEQYF. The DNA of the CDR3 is TGTGCCGCGCAGGCTAGCGGCTACGAGCAGTACTTC.

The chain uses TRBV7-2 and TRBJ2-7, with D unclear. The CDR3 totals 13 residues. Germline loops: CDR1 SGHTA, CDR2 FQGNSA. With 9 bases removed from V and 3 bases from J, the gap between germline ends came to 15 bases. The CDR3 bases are TGTGCCAGTAGACGTCCGTTTTACTACGAGCAGTACTTC. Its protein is CASRRPFYYEQYF.

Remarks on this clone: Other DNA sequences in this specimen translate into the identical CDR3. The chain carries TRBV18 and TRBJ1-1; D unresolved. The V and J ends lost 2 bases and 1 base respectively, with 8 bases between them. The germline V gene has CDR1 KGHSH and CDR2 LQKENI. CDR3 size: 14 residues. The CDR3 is CASSPREGNTEAFF. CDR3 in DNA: TGTGCCAGCTCACCAAGGGAAGGGAACACTGAAGCTTTCTTT.

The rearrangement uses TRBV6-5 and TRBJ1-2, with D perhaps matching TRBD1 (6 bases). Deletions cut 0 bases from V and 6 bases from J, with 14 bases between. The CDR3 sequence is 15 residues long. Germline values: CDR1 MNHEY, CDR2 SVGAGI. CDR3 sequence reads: CASSYSGGRVDGYTF. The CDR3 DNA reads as TGTGCCAGCAGTTACTCGGGGGGCAGGGTGGATGGCTACACCTTC.

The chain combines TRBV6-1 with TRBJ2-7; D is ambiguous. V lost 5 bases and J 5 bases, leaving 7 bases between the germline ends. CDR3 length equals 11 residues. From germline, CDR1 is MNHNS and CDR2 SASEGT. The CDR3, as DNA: TGTGCCAGCAGTTTAAAGGACGAGCAGTACTTC. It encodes CASSLKDEQYF.

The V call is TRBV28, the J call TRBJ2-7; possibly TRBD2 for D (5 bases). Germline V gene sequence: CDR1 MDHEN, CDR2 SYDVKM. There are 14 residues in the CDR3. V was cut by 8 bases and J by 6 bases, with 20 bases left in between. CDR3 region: CASQPGSTNSEQYF. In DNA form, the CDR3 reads TGTGCCAGCCAGCCTGGGAGTACCAACTCCGAGCAGTACTTC.

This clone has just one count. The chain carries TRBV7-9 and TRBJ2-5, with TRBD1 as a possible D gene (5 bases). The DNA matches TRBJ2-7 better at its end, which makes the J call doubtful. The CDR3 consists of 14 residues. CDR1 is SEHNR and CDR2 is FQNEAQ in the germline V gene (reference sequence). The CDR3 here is CASSRHQGTSEQYF. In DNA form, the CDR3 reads TGTGCCAGCAGTCGACATCAGGGCACCAGCGAGCAGTACTTC.

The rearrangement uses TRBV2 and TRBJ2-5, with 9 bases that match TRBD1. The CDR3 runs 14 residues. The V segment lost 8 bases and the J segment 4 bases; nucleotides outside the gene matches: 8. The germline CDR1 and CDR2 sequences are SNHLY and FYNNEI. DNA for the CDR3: TGTGCCAGCGATTTGGACAGGGGTGGAGAGACCCAGTACTTC. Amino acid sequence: CASDLDRGGETQYF.